The TCR beta chain under discussion was sequenced for a study of T cells after yellow fever vaccination. Ten or more counts support this clonotype. Its antigen is still unknown. This CDR3 contains 15 residues. The germline gives CDR1 SGHKS, CDR2 YYEKEE (reference sequence). V trimming: 0 bases; J trimming: 7 bases; junction bases outside the gene matches: 5. The study's findings and limits: Most clones from primary vaccination resurfaced after the booster (about 95% CD4, 75% to 90% CD8).

For TCR, cDNA came from 5'RACE template switching, which added a universal primer site and UMIs. Via MiXCR, TCRdb re-called the 5' RACE reads, giving one row per CDR3 protein. The sample has about 320,000 distinct CDR3 sequences, 3.5% to 4.5% seen once. The sequence derives from a man aged 18 to 29 who received the YFV17D yellow fever vaccine. The V gene is TRBV5-5, the J gene TRBJ2-1; 9 bases match TRBD1. Source: PBMCs, taken 15 days after the yellow fever booster vaccination. CDR3 loop: CASSLEGQGLNEQFF. In DNA, the CDR3 is TGTGCCAGCAGCTTGGAAGGACAGGGGTTGAATGAGCAGTTCTTC.